These 5 T cell receptor beta chains originate from one sample sequenced in a study of breast tumors, draining lymph nodes, adjacent tissues. TCRdb re-analysed the multiplex PCR reads in MiXCR, keeping a single row per CDR3 protein. The sample has about 180,000 distinct CDR3 sequences, approximately 30% seen once; the top ten hold about 4.5%. Samples came from axillary lymph nodes draining the breast cancer. Sequencing was carried out using axillary lymph node tissue. The receptors derive from a female donor with breast cancer. Some clones in this sample may be carry-over from other donors' samples.

Worth noting for this clonotype: This could be a read error, since a much larger clone is one nucleotide away. The rearrangement links TRBV20-1 to TRBJ2-6; 7 positions match TRBD1. Per germline, CDR1 DFQATT and CDR2 SNEGSKA (reference sequence). This CDR3 is built from 17 residues. CDR3 sequence (DNA): TGCGGTGCTAGAGACAGGGCCACCAGCTCTGGGGCCAACGTCCTGACTTTC. Its protein is CGARDRATSSGANVLTF.

This clonotype occurred many times. The chain joins TRBV5-8 to TRBJ2-6; D perhaps matches TRBD2 (5 bases). CDR1 and CDR2 from the germline V gene are SGHTS and YDEGEE. This CDR3 has 19 amino acids. V lost 0 bases and J 0 bases, leaving 16 bases between the germline ends. CDR3 amino acids: CASSLVVSGFFSGANVLTF. CDR3 coding DNA: TGTGCCAGCAGCTTGGTAGTATCGGGGTTCTTCTCTGGGGCCAACGTCCTGACTTTC. Full variable domain (missing parts from reference TRBV5-8 and TRBJ2-6): EAGVTQSPTHLIKTRGQQATLRCSPISGHTSVYWYQQALGLGLQFLLWYDEGEERNRGNFPPRFSGRQFPNYSSELNVNALELEDSALYLCASSLVVSGFFSGANVLTFGAGSRLTVL.

V is TRBV6-2 or TRBV6-3 and J is TRBJ1-6, with a tentative D call TRBD1 (6 bases). The germline V gene encodes CDR1 MNHEY and CDR2 SVGEGT. The CDR3 consists of 17 residues. V dropped 5 bases and J dropped 6 bases, with 20 bases sitting between them. The CDR3 coding sequence is TGTGCCAGCAGTCACCCCGGGACATATGACAGTAATTCACCCCTCCACTTT. This codes for CASSHPGTYDSNSPLHF.

This clonotype was counted ten times or more. The gene calls are TRBV7-6 and TRBJ2-1, with 8 bases lining up with TRBD2. Germline values: CDR1 SGHVS, CDR2 FNYEAQ. J lost 4 bases, V lost 4 bases, and 6 bases had no gene match. This CDR3 is 15 amino acids long. CDR3 sequence: CASSYAGGLYNEQFF. CDR3 nucleotides: TGTGCCAGCAGCTACGCGGGGGGCCTTTACAATGAGCAGTTCTTC.

This clonotype occurred many times. This sequence joins TRBV9 and TRBJ2-1; 10 bases match TRBD1. Germline assignment: CDR1 SGDLS and CDR2 YYNGEE. This CDR3 contains 15 residues. Trimming cost V 3 bases and J 8 bases; bases outside gene matches: 8. The DNA of the CDR3 is TGTGCCAGCAGCGCTAGACAGGGGGCTAGCGATGAGCAGTTCTTC. Translation: CASSARQGASDEQFF.